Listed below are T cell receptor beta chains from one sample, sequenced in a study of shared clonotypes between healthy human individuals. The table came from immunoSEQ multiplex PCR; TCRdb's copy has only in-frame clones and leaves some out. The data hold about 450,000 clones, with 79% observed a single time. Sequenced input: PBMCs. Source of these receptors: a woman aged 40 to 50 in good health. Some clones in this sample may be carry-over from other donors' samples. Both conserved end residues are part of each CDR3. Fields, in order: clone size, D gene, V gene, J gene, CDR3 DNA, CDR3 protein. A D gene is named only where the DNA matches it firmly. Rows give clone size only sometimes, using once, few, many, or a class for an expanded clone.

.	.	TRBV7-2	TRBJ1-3	TGTGCCAGCAGCCCGGTTGGGGGGGGGCACTTTGGAAACACCATATATTTT	CASSPVGGGHFGNTIYF
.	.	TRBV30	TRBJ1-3	TGTGCCTGGAGTGTTGGCCTAGGAAACACCATATATTTT	CAWSVGLGNTIYF
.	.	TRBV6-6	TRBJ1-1	TGTGCCAGCAGTTACAACGGGGATACTGAAGCTTTCTTT	CASSYNGDTEAFF
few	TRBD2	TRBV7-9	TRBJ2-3	TGTGCCAGCAGCTCACCCGGGACTAGCCCCATGACGCAGTATTTT	CASSSPGTSPMTQYF
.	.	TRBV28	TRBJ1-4	TGTGCCAGCAGTTTTTACAGGGCCGTTGGTGAAAAACTGTTTTTT	CASSFYRAVGEKLFF
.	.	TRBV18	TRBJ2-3	TGTGCCAGCTCACCACTCTCCGGGAGCTCAACAGATACGCAGTATTTT	CASSPLSGSSTDTQYF
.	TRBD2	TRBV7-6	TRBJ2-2	TGTGCCAGCAGCCCGTCCGGGACTATATTACCGGAGCTGTTTTTT	CASSPSGTILPELFF
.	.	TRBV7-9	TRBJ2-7	TGTGCCAGCAGCCCCCCGTTGACCCGATTACGCTCCTACGAGCAGTACTTC	CASSPPLTRLRSYEQYF
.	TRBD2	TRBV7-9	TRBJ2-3	TGTGCCAGCAGCACCCAGCGGGAGGCAACAGATACGCAGTATTTT	CASSTQREATDTQYF
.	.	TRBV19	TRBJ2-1	TGTGCCAGTAGGGGGTCGAGGACACAAACCTACAATGAGCAGTTCTTC	CASRGSRTQTYNEQFF
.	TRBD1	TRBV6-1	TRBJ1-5	TGTGCCAGTGGGGACAGTTTCAATCAGCCCCAGCATTTT	CASGDSFNQPQHF
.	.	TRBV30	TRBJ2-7	TGTGCCTGGACCCCTAACTCCTACGAGCAGTACTTC	CAWTPNSYEQYF
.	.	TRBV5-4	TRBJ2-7	TGTGCCAGCAGCCGACCGGGACCTAACTACGAGCAGTACTTC	CASSRPGPNYEQYF